The sequence of this T cell receptor (beta chain) was determined in a study of beta chain features in type 1 diabetes. Via CD45RO/CCR7/CD25/CD127/CD95/CD27, cells of the CD4+ naive, central memory, regulatory and stem cell-like memory subsets were sorted. Whole-study findings and limits: When VDJ junctions were examined, type 1 diabetes patients showed fewer insertions and more deletions. All four CD4+ subsets of Type 1 diabetes patients contained TCRB CDR3s that were moderately but significantly shorter.

The CDR3 is 15 amino acids. Germline V gives CDR1 MGHDK, CDR2 SYGVNS. Trimming took 5 bases from V and 2 from J, leaving 15 bases between them. What was sequenced were expressed TCRB transcripts, since all of the isolated RNA had been reverse transcribed. This table comes from immunoSEQ multiplex PCR, and its TCRdb copy is limited to in-frame clones, with some not included. The sample has under 400,000 clones, around 12% seen once. Regarding this clone: Antigen unknown.

This clonotype was sampled from a woman in her late teens or twenties with type 1 diabetes. The rearrangement joins TRBV25-1 to TRBJ2-5; perhaps TRBD2 as D (6 bases). The sequencing input was naive CD4+ T cells from blood. DNA of the CDR3: TGTGCCAGCAGTCGCGACGGGAGAACTCAAGAGACCCAGTACTTC. Its translation is CASSRDGRTQETQYF.